This record covers a single T cell receptor (beta chain). Its antigen is not identified. Germline V gene data show CDR1 as LNHDA and CDR2 as SQIVND (reference sequence). Unmatched junction bases numbered 9, after V lost 4 bases and J lost 10 bases. This CDR3 spans 15 amino acids. The source of the sample is a study of TIL therapy for anti-PD-1-resistant metastatic lung cancer. Across the study: Most patients had lung adenocarcinoma.

Described time point: pre-treatment sample, taken before nivolumab and TIL therapy. The tumor samples were excised metastases, mostly pleural nodules or supraclavicular lymph nodes. Enrollment ran from late 2017 to early 2020. The immunoSEQ assay was v3. The table came from immunoSEQ multiplex PCR; TCRdb's copy has only in-frame clones and leaves some out. The sample yields approximately 23,000 clones, under 80% seen once. Broader study findings: Compared with baseline intratumoral T cells, expanded TIL cultures were more clonal and less diverse (approximately 6.6% vs 31%). Many TIL product clones were absent from baseline tumor, suggesting clonal contraction.

Sequences were derived from tumor tissue, sampled at baseline. The rearrangement uses TRBV19 and TRBJ2-3; 12 bases are shared with TRBD2. This sequence originates from a woman between 30 and 80 years old with non-small cell lung cancer. In DNA form, the CDR3 reads TGTGCCAGTAGTACTCTACTAGCGGGAGGACGGGCGCAGTATTTT. Encoded protein: CASSTLLAGGRAQYF.